This T cell receptor (beta chain) was captured by sequencing in a study of T-cell reconstitution after alpha-beta-depleted transplantation in children. This clonotype was detected a few times. A TCRbeta library incorporating unique molecular identifiers was prepared. TCRdb ran MiXCR on the PCR reads and lists one entry per CDR3 protein. The sample includes some 500,000 distinct CDR3 sequences, around 20% of them seen just once. The V end was cut by 0 bases, the J end by 7 bases, with 15 bases between. The length of the CDR3 is 16 residues. From germline, CDR1 is MGHRA and CDR2 YSYEKL. The J gene is TRBJ2-2, the V gene TRBV4-1; D unclear. The origin of this receptor is a human donor who donated a stem cell graft to a child with acute lymphoblastic leukemia. The sequencing here drew on PBMCs from the stem cell graft donor, taken from the stem cell graft. The CDR3 DNA is TGCGCCAGCAGCCAAGACTGGAGCGTGCGGAACGGGGAGCTGTTTTTT. Translated: CASSQDWSVRNGELFF.